These 14 T cell receptor beta chains were all obtained from the same sample, sequenced in a study of somatic mutations in cytotoxic T cells in rheumatoid arthritis. Sequencing was performed with immunoSEQ multiplex PCR; in TCRdb, only in-frame clones are kept and a portion is missing. The sample includes fewer than 20,000 clones, approximately 67% of them seen just once. The sequencing sample was made of CD8+ T cells sorted from blood. The origin of the receptors is an adult with rheumatoid arthritis.

The rearrangement links TRBV19 to TRBJ1-1, with D uncertain. With 5 bases removed from V and 1 base from J, the gap between germline ends came to 11 bases. The germline V gene has CDR1 LNHDA and CDR2 SQIVND (reference sequence). The CDR3 sequence is 14 residues long. CDR3 protein: CASSLPDTNTEAFF. CDR3 bases: TGTGCCAGTAGTCTCCCAGACACGAACACTGAAGCTTTCTTT.

This sequence joins TRBV6-5 and TRBJ2-5; weak D call: TRBD2 (5 bases). The closer fit of TRBJ2-7 to the DNA end suggests the J call may be wrong. Germline V CDR1 and CDR2: MNHEY, SVGAGI. The CDR3 sequence is 13 residues long. The DNA of the CDR3 is TGTGCCAGCAGTCAAGGGAGCTCCTACGAGCAGTACTTC. Translation: CASSQGSSYEQYF.

This chain joins TRBV11-2 and TRBJ2-7; possible D gene TRBD1, 6 bases. V was shortened by 1 base and J by 2 bases, with 9 bases between the two germline ends. The germline CDR1 and CDR2 sequences are SGHAT and FQNNGV. The CDR3 sequence is 14 residues long. CDR3 sequence (DNA): TGTGCCAGCAGCTTAGCAGGGGCCACCTACGAGCAGTACTTC. This translates into CASSLAGATYEQYF.

This rearrangement joins TRBV5-1 to TRBJ2-2, with D perhaps TRBD1 (5 bases). The CDR3 is 14 amino acids. Per the germline V gene, CDR1 is SGHRS and CDR2 is YFSETQ. The germline V and J ends were trimmed by 4 bases and 1 base, with 8 bases remaining between them. The CDR3 region is CASSPTENTGELFF. The CDR3 coding sequence is TGCGCCAGCAGCCCGACAGAGAACACCGGGGAGCTGTTTTTT.

V is TRBV18 and J is TRBJ1-5; D perhaps matches TRBD1 (6 bases). CDR1 is KGHSH, CDR2 LQKENI, per germline. The CDR3 is 15 amino acids. V gave up 2 bases and J gave up 5 bases, with 13 bases separating them. This CDR3 reads CASSPMGGEDQPQHF. The CDR3 bases are TGTGCCAGCTCACCAATGGGGGGCGAAGATCAGCCCCAGCATTTT.

This clone was found once. This chain connects TRBV6-5 to TRBJ2-7, with D perhaps given as TRBD1 or TRBD2 (5 bases each). V was pared by 5 bases and J by 2 bases, with 13 bases between. This CDR3 spans 14 amino acids. CDR1 MNHEY and CDR2 SVGAGI come from the germline V gene. DNA for the CDR3: TGTGCCAGCAGTACGAGGGGAAACCCCTACGAGCAGTACTTC. Translating it yields CASSTRGNPYEQYF.

The chain links TRBV6-5 to TRBJ1-2; unclear D gene. This CDR3 has 14 amino acids. V was shortened by 0 bases and J by 6 bases, with 11 bases between the two germline ends. Germline-derived CDR1 and CDR2 are MNHEY and SVGAGI. DNA of the CDR3: TGTGCCAGCAGTTACTCTGAGGGCCTTAATGGCTACACCTTC. Translation gives CASSYSEGLNGYTF.

The genes are TRBV28 and TRBJ2-5, with D tentatively TRBD1 (6 bases). This CDR3 region has 16 residues. The V gene lost 1 base and the J gene lost 2 bases, with 14 bases spanning the gap. The germline V gene encodes CDR1 MDHEN and CDR2 SYDVKM. The DNA for the CDR3 is TGTGCCAGCAGTTTATATGGACAGTTCAATCAAGAGACCCAGTACTTC. Translation: CASSLYGQFNQETQYF.

The CDR3 coding sequence is TGTGCCAGCAGCGGCACTAGCGGGGACAACAATGAGCAGTTCTTC. Encoded protein: CASSGTSGDNNEQFF. This chain joins TRBV7-9 and TRBJ2-1; 10 nucleotides match TRBD2. The CDR3 spans 15 residues. The germline V gene encodes CDR1 SEHNR and CDR2 FQNEAQ (reference sequence). Germline trimming cut 5 bases from V and 5 bases from J; bases unmatched to any gene: 6. The full variable domain, in which reference TRBV7-9 and TRBJ2-1 provide the parts outside the CDR3, is DTGVSQNPRHKITKRGQNVTFRCDPISEHNRLYWYRQTLGQGPEFLTYFQNEAQLEKSRLLSDRFSAERPKGSFSTLEIQRTEQGDSAMYLCASSGTSGDNNEQFFGPGTRLTVL.

This chain connects TRBV27 to TRBJ1-6; 7 bases are a match to TRBD1. V was clipped by 2 bases and J by 8 bases; unmatched bases: 3. This CDR3 region has 14 residues. Per germline, CDR1 MNHEY and CDR2 SMNVEV (reference sequence). In DNA, the CDR3 is TGTGCCAGCAGTTTAGACAGGGTCGATTCACCCCTCCACTTT. This codes for CASSLDRVDSPLHF.

The chain is built from TRBV13 and TRBJ1-2, with D uncertain. The germline V and J ends were trimmed by 0 bases and 4 bases, with 9 bases remaining between them. The CDR3 is 14 amino acids. Germline assignment: CDR1 PRHDT and CDR2 FYEKMQ (reference sequence). The CDR3 region has the DNA TGTGCCAGCAGCTTAGGTGGGGTCCTCTATGGCTACACCTTC. It codes for CASSLGGVLYGYTF.

The chain is built from TRBV15 and TRBJ1-5; D gene uncertain. Germline-derived CDR1 and CDR2 are LNHNV and YYDKDF (reference sequence). This CDR3 spans 14 amino acids. The V and J ends lost 4 bases and 0 bases respectively, with 7 bases between them. The CDR3 reads CATSTDFSNQPQHF. The CDR3 DNA reads TGTGCCACCAGCACGGACTTTAGCAATCAGCCCCAGCATTTT.

The chain employs TRBV11-3 and TRBJ1-5; a possible D gene is TRBD1 (6 bases). This CDR3 spans 15 amino acids. Germline V CDR1 and CDR2: SGHNT, YENEEA. V lost 6 bases, J lost 1 base, and 13 bases lay in between. The DNA for the CDR3 is TGTGCCAGCAGTTTCCTTGACAGGAGCAATCAGCCCCAGCATTTT. This encodes CASSFLDRSNQPQHF.

The chain employs TRBV7-6 and TRBJ2-7, with D perhaps TRBD1 (6 bases). Germline-derived CDR1 and CDR2 are SGHVS and FNYEAQ. This CDR3 has 13 amino acids. V was shortened by 5 bases and J by 6 bases, with 14 bases between the two germline ends. The CDR3 protein is CASSLNTGSEQYF. The CDR3 nucleotides read TGTGCCAGCAGCCTGAATACAGGGTCCGAGCAGTACTTC.